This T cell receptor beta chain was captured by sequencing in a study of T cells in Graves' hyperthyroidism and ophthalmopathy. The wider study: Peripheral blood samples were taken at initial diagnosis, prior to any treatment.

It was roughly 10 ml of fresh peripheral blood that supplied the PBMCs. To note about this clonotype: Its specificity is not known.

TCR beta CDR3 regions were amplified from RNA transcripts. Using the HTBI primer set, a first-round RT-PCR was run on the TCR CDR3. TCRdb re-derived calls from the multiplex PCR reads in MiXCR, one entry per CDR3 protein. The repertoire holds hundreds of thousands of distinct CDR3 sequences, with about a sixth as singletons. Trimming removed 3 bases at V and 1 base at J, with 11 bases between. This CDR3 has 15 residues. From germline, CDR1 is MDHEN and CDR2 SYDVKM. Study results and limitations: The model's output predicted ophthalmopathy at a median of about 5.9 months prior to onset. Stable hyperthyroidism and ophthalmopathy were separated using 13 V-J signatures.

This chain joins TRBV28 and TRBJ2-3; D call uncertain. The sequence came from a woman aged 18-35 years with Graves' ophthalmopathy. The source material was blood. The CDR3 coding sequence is TGTGCCAGCAGTTTCGTCACCGGAGGCACAGATACGCAGTATTTT. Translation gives CASSFVTGGTDTQYF.